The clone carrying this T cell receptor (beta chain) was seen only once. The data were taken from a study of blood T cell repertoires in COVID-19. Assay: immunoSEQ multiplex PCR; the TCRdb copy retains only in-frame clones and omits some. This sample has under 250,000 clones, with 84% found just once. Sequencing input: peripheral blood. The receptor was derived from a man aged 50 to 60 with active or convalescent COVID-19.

The chain's CDR3 is CASSPEGGQKPQHF. CDR3 bases: TGCGCCAGCAGTCCGGAGGGCGGGCAGAAGCCCCAGCATTTT. The chain is built from TRBV4-1 and TRBJ1-5; D gene unclear. CDR1 MGHRA and CDR2 YSYEKL come from the germline V gene. There are 14 residues in the CDR3. The V end was cut by 6 bases, the J end by 8 bases, with 17 bases between.